The source of this TCR beta chain is a study of T-cell memory formation after mild COVID-19. Looking at the study overall: Most TCR clusters belonged to a single donor.

Whole-study results and caveats: Among CD4+ contracting clones, most were CM and EM, and CD8+ ones EMRA. Unconfirmed was the SARS-CoV-2 specificity of second-wave clones that peaked on day 37. Detection of some responders pre-infection suggested pre-existing cross-reactive memory T cells participated.

This clonotype was counted ten times or more. Antigen unknown. V was pared by 6 bases and J by 3 bases, with 6 bases between. The CDR3 contains 12 residues. From the 5' RACE reads, TCRdb called clonotypes with MiXCR, one entry per CDR3 protein. The sample consists of 350,000 to 450,000 distinct CDR3 sequences, 20% of them appearing once. The clonotype comes from an adult woman who had mild COVID-19 (a few samples of this study predate the infection). Cell type and time point are not known. The specimen was PBMCs or a T cell subset sorted from them (not recorded which). The chain is built from TRBV12-3 or TRBV12-4 and TRBJ1-5; D unresolved. The CDR3 coding sequence is TGTGCCAGCAGACAGCACAATCAGCCCCAGCATTTT. It is translated as CASRQHNQPQHF.